The text below deals with one TCR beta chain. Its matching antigen is unknown. The data were taken from a study of beta chain features in type 1 diabetes. Points from the study as a whole: PCR might preferentially amplify shorter templates, equally in patients and controls. Researchers reported that naive, central memory and Treg TCRB repertoires appeared more similar in patients than in healthy donors.

This CDR3 is 13 amino acids long. The ends were cut back, 7 bases at V and 0 bases at J, with 6 bases in the middle. Germline V gene data show CDR1 as MNHEY and CDR2 as SMNVEV (reference sequence). The whole isolated RNA underwent reverse transcription, so sequencing captured expressed TCRB transcripts. Roughly 3.4 million reads per sample on average were obtained from naive, central memory and regulatory T cell samples. Here immunoSEQ multiplex PCR was the method, and the copy in TCRdb shows in-frame clones only, minus some. The sample has about 450,000 clones; more than 9.5% are singletons. Sorted populations all exceeded 98% purity.

The chain carries TRBV27 and TRBJ2-2; D is ambiguous. The receptor was isolated from a woman aged 18-29 years in good health. Specimen: naive CD4+ T cells from blood. The CDR3 DNA sequence: TGTGCCAGCACATCACCGAACACCGGGGAGCTGTTTTTT. Protein: CASTSPNTGELFF.